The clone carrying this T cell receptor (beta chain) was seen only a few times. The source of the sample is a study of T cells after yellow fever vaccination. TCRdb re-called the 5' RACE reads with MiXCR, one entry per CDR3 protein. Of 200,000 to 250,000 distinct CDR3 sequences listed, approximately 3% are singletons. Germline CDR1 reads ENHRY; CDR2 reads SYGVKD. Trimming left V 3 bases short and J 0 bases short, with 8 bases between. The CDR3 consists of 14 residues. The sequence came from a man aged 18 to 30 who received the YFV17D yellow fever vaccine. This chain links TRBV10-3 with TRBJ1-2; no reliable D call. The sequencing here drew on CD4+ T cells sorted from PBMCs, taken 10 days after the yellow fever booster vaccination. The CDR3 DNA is TGTGCCATCAGTGAACAGTTAGCTAACTATGGCTACACCTTC. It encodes CAISEQLANYGYTF.